This T cell receptor beta chain is from a study of blood T cell repertoires in COVID-19. As for the study in general: The analysed material was cDNA or gDNA that came from T cells, B-cell-depleted T cells, or PBMCs.

The participants were between about 18 and 90 years old and came from under 25 US areas. As handled by the study authors: Reference gene primer amplification in the assay estimated nucleated cell counts. Clones were sequenced by immunoSEQ multiplex PCR, and TCRdb holds only the in-frame ones, with some missing. V, J and clone size reflect that table, while D and trimming were determined from the DNA. The sample consists of fewer than 200,000 clones, approximately 82% of them appearing once. Sequenced input: PBMCs or T cells enriched from blood (not recorded which). This clonotype was obtained from a woman between 50 and 59 years old who had recovered from COVID-19.

CDR3 residues: CASSAGTGRDEKLFF. As DNA, the CDR3 is TGTGCCAGCAGTGCCGGGACAGGGCGGGATGAAAAACTGTTTTTT. The V call is TRBV27, the J call TRBJ1-4; 9 bases line up with TRBD1. V lost 5 bases and J lost 6; bases outside the gene matches: 7. The CDR3 covers 15 residues. CDR1 MNHEY and CDR2 SMNVEV come from the germline V gene (reference sequence).